Listed below are T cell receptor beta chains from one sample, sequenced in a study of blood T cell repertoires in COVID-19. The repertoire was sequenced with immunoSEQ multiplex PCR; TCRdb's copy has only in-frame clones and lacks some. The sample carries around 230,000 clones, approximately 89% recorded once. Sequencing was performed on PBMCs or T cells enriched from blood (not recorded which). Source of these receptors: a woman in her thirties or forties with acute COVID-19. Both conserved end residues are part of each CDR3. Clone size, where shown, is once, few, many, or a class for clones that have expanded.

size | length | V | CDR3
. | 13 | TRBV7-8 | CASSFRGWDGYTF
. | 16 | TRBV2 | CASSGQGAGNNSPLHF
. | 16 | TRBV5-1 | CASSATGDQNTGELFF
. | 15 | TRBV5-1 | CASSSDRVSGTEAFF
. | 15 | TRBV30 | CARFDRDRGGTEAFF
. | 15 | TRBV3-1/TRBV3-2 | CASSQVRDRGHEQYF
. | 13 | TRBV5-4 | CASSLVGTDTQYF
. | 17 | TRBV7-8 | CASSRGLAGSNTGELFF
once | 13 | TRBV3-1/TRBV3-2 | CASSQFGFDGYTF
. | 13 | TRBV6-1 | CASSGQEGDRVLF
. | 15 | TRBV5-6 | CASSAGIHSGNTIYF
. | 16 | TRBV5-4 | CASKSTLTGGAETQYF
. | 15 | TRBV2 | CASRETGVPGNTIYF
. | 14 | TRBV2 | CASSWRSSYNEQFF
. | 17 | TRBV10-2 | CASSESGWTSNTDTQYF
once | 16 | TRBV19 | CASRRESGTSSGELFF
. | 16 | TRBV30 | CAWSWTGGPPTDTQYF
. | 13 | TRBV11-2 | CASSLNSENEQFF
. | 14 | TRBV3-1/TRBV3-2 | CASSRGQPQETQYF
. | 15 | TRBV3-1/TRBV3-2 | CASSQGDQGVETQYF
. | 17 | TRBV7-9 | CASSPRWAPSTQETQYF
. | 15 | TRBV6-5 | CASSYSERSSYEQYF
. | 17 | TRBV2 | CASSDPALSWRVETQYF
once | 15 | TRBV6-5 | CASRTGQGSSYEQYF
. | 16 | TRBV10-1 | CASSTGDSPFNQPQHF
once | 16 | TRBV5-1 | CASSLVPGVTAGEQFF
. | 15 | TRBV5-6 | CASSSQGRGDQPQHF
. | 14 | TRBV19 | CASSPIRGSYGYTF
few | 12 | TRBV19 | CASNLNTGELFF